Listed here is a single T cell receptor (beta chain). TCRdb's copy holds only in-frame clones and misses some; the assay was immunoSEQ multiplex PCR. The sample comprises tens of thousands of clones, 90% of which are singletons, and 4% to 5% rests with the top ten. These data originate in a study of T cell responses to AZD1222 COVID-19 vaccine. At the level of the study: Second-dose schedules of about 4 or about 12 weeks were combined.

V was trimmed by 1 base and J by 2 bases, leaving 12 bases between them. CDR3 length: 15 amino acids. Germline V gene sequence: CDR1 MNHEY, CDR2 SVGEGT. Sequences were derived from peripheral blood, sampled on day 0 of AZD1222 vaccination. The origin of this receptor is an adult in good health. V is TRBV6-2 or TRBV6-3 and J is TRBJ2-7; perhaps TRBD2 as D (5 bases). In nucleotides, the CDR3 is TGTGCCAGCAGTTACTATCGGGGATCCACCTACGAGCAGTACTTC. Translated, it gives CASSYYRGSTYEQYF.